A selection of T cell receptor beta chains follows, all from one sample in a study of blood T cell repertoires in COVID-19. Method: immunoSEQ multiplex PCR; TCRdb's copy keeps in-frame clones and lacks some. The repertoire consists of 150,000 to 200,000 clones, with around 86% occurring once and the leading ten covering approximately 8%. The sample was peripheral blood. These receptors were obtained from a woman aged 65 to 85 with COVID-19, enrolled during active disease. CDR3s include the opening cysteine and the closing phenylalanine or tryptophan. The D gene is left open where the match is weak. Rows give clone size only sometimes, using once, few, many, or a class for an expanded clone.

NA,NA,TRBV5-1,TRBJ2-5,CASSFTGQETQYF,TGCGCCAGCAGCTTTACAGGGCAAGAGACCCAGTACTTC
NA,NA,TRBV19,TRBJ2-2,CASSIKAGAITTGELFF,TGTGCCAGTAGTATAAAGGCGGGGGCCATAACAACCGGGGAGCTGTTTTTT
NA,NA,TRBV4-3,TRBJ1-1,CASSRAPENTEAFF,TGCGCCAGCAGCCGCGCGCCTGAGAACACTGAAGCTTTCTTT
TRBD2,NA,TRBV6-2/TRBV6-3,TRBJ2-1,CASSLPSGREDNEQFF,TGTGCCAGCAGCCTTCCGAGCGGGAGAGAGGACAATGAGCAGTTCTTC
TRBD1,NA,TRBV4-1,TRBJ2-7,CASRPRDRSSYEQYF,TGCGCCAGCAGACCCCGGGACAGGAGCTCCTACGAGCAGTACTTC
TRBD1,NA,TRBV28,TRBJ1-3,CASWGQSGNTIYF,TGTGCCAGCTGGGGACAGTCTGGAAACACCATATATTTT
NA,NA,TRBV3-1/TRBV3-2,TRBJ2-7,CASSQGRAGEQYF,TGTGCCAGCAGCCAAGGAAGGGCGGGGGAGCAGTACTTC
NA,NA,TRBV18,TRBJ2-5,CASSPQSFGSPQETQYF,TGTGCCAGCTCACCGCAATCTTTTGGGAGCCCCCAAGAGACCCAGTACTTC
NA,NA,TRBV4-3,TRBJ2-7,CASSQDIIGGDRESYEQYF,TGCGCCAGCAGCCAAGATATAATCGGGGGGGACAGGGAATCCTACGAGCAGTACTTC
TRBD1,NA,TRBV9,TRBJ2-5,CASSTTGGLGETQYF,TGTGCCAGCAGCACCACAGGGGGGTTGGGGGAGACCCAGTACTTC
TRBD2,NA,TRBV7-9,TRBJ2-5,CASSKGLAGLETQYF,TGTGCCAGCAGCAAAGGACTAGCGGGATTAGAGACCCAGTACTTC
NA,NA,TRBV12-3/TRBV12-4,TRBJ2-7,CASSKQGYEQYF,TGTGCCAGCAGTAAACAGGGCTACGAGCAGTACTTC
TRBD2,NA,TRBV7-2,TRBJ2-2,CASSSSRTSRNTGELFF,TGTGCCAGCAGCTCTTCTCGGACTAGCAGGAACACCGGGGAGCTGTTTTTT
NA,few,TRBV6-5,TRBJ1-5,CASSYSRQGTNQPQHF,TGTGCCAGCAGTTACTCGCGTCAGGGTACCAATCAGCCCCAGCATTTT
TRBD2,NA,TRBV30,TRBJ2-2,CAWSVRSGTNTGELFF,TGTGCCTGGAGTGTACGGAGCGGGACGAACACCGGGGAGCTGTTTTTT
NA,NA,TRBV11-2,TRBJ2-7,CASSLDLGYLYEQYF,TGTGCCAGCAGCTTAGATCTAGGCTATCTCTACGAGCAGTACTTC
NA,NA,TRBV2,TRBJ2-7,CASSETLGREKPYEQYF,TGTGCCAGCAGTGAAACGCTTGGGCGGGAAAAGCCCTACGAGCAGTACTTC
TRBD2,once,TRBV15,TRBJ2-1,CATSRPRTSGSSYNEQFF,TGTGCCACCAGCAGACCCAGGACTAGCGGGAGTTCCTACAATGAGCAGTTCTTC
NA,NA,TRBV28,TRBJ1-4,CASRERFATNEKLFF,TGTGCCAGCAGGGAGAGGTTTGCAACTAATGAAAAACTGTTTTTT
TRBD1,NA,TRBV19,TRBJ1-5,CASSMTGDSYQPQHF,TGTGCCAGTAGTATGACAGGGGACTCCTATCAGCCCCAGCATTTT
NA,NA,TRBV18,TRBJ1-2,CASSPSLGALIDGYTF,TGTGCCAGCTCACCATCGCTGGGAGCCTTGATCGATGGCTACACCTTC
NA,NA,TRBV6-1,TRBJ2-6,CASSERRRVAGANVLTF,TGTGCCAGCAGTGAAAGGAGGCGGGTCGCTGGGGCCAACGTCCTGACTTTC
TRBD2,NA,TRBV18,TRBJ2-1,CASSPLAGEYNEQFF,TGTGCCAGCTCACCCCTAGCGGGAGAATACAATGAGCAGTTCTTC
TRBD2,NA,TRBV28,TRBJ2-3,CAGGTGGPNRARTDTQYF,TGTGCCGGTGGGACGGGAGGGCCCAACCGTGCACGCACAGATACGCAGTATTTT
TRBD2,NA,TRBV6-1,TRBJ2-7,CASSVAGASGIYEQYF,TGTGCCAGCAGTGTTGCCGGGGCTAGCGGAATCTACGAGCAGTACTTC
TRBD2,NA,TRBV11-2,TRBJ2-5,CASSFGTSGSWETQYF,TGTGCCAGCAGCTTTGGGACTAGCGGGAGTTGGGAGACCCAGTACTTC
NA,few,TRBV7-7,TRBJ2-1,CASSFKRADEQFF,TGTGCCAGCAGCTTTAAGAGAGCCGATGAGCAGTTCTTC
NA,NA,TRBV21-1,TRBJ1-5,CASTIQGCGGNQPQHF,TGTGCCAGCACGATACAGGGGTGTGGAGGCAATCAGCCCCAGCATTTT
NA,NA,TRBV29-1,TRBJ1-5,CSVATSNSNQPQHF,TGCAGCGTTGCCACCAGTAATAGCAATCAGCCCCAGCATTTT
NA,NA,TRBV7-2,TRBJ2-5,CASSLGPPPGTQYF,TGTGCCAGCAGCTTAGGCCCTCCTCCGGGGACCCAGTACTTC
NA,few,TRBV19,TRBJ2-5,CASSIATRGLQYF,TGTGCCAGTAGTATTGCAACCCGAGGGCTCCAGTACTTC
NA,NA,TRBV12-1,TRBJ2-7,CASSNLDREIHEQYF,TGTGCCAGCAGCAACCTCGACAGGGAAATCCACGAGCAGTACTTC
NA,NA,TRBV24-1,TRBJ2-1,CATSDSRSGLTYNEQFF,TGTGCCACCAGTGATTCGAGATCGGGACTCACCTACAATGAGCAGTTCTTC
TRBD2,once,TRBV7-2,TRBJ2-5,CASSLQAGGPQETQYF,TGTGCCAGCAGCTTACAAGCGGGAGGGCCCCAAGAGACCCAGTACTTC
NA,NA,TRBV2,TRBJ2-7,CASRSIAGLTYEQYF,TGTGCCAGCAGGAGCATAGCAGGGCTCACGTACGAGCAGTACTTC
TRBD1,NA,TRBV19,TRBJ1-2,CASYTRDRGVRDYGYTF,TGTGCCAGCTACACTCGGGACAGGGGTGTGAGGGACTATGGCTACACCTTC
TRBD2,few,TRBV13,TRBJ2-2,CASSFGRFGGELFF,TGTGCCAGCAGCTTCGGGAGGTTCGGCGGGGAGCTGTTTTTT
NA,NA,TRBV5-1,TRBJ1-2,CASSSSGYGYTF,TGCGCCAGCAGCTCCTCGGGTTATGGCTACACCTTC
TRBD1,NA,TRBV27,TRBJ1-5,CASSLNSPGQGQGAESNQPQHF,TGTGCCAGCAGTTTAAACTCCCCCGGACAGGGGCAGGGGGCTGAGAGCAATCAGCCCCAGCATTTT
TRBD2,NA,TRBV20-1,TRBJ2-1,CSASDRVGTSGTKFYNEQFF,TGCAGTGCCAGTGACAGGGTAGGGACTAGCGGGACGAAATTTTACAATGAGCAGTTCTTC
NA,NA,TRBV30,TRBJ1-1,CAWRARQDNTEAFF,TGTGCCTGGAGGGCTAGACAGGACAACACTGAAGCTTTCTTT
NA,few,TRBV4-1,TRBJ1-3,CASSPPGTISGNTIYF,TGCGCCAGCAGCCCGCCCGGGACAATCTCTGGAAACACCATATATTTT
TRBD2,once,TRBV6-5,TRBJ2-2,CASRSPSGRAGELFF,TGTGCCAGCAGGTCCCCTAGCGGGAGGGCCGGGGAGCTGTTTTTT
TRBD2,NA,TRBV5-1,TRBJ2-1,CASSLPSSGRAHNEQFF,TGCGCCAGCAGCTTGCCTTCGAGCGGGAGGGCCCACAATGAGCAGTTCTTC
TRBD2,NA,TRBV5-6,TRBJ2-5,CASSLAISGSRPQETQYF,TGTGCCAGCAGCTTGGCTATTAGCGGGAGTAGGCCCCAAGAGACCCAGTACTTC
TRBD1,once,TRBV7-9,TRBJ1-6,CASSPDRGRVYNSPLHF,TGTGCCAGCAGCCCTGACAGGGGACGGGTTTATAATTCACCCCTCCACTTT
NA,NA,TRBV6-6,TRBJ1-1,CAIKNRYAEDTEAFF,TGTGCCATCAAGAACAGGTACGCAGAGGACACTGAAGCTTTCTTT
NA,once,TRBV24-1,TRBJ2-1,CATSDPRSLSGEQFF,TGTGCCACCAGTGATCCTCGGAGTCTGAGCGGTGAGCAGTTCTTC
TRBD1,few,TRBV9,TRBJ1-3,CASSAGTVSGNTIYF,TGTGCCAGCAGCGCAGGGACAGTCTCTGGAAACACCATATATTTT
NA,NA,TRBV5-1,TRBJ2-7,CASSLEGVRLYEQYF,TGCGCCAGCAGCTTGGAGGGGGTCAGGCTATACGAGCAGTACTTC
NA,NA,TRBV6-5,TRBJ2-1,CATRRLNEQFF,TGTGCCACCCGCAGGCTGAATGAGCAGTTCTTC
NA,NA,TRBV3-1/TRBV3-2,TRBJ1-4,CASSQWEEKLFF,TGTGCCAGCAGCCAATGGGAGGAAAAACTGTTTTTT
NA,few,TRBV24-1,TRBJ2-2,CATSETRVGTGELFF,TGTGCCACCAGTGAAACGCGGGTAGGAACCGGGGAGCTGTTTTTT
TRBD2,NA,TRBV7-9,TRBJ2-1,CASSLAGTINEQFF,TGTGCCAGCAGCTTAGCTGGGACTATCAATGAGCAGTTCTTC